In this sample, the clone carrying this T cell receptor beta chain turned up many times. MiXCR, applied by TCRdb to the RACE reads, yields one record per CDR3 protein. The sample holds under 100,000 distinct CDR3 sequences, roughly a tenth seen once. The sample originates from a study of human T cells and chemical hapten exposure. Sample time point: patch test 2, 6 weeks after DPC sensitization. Treatment here: therapeutic diphenylcyclopropenone sensitization with weekly scalp DPC. At every patch-test visit, blood was drawn before the patch test was applied. Blood, whole and unfractionated, served as the source for total RNA extraction. The germline V gene has CDR1 MGHDK and CDR2 SYGVNS. V lost 6 bases to trimming and J lost 7 bases; unmatched junction nucleotides: 8. The CDR3 extends over 14 amino acids.

This sequence joins TRBV25-1 and TRBJ1-4; 7 bases match TRBD1. This clonotype was obtained from a woman aged 25 to 39 with alopecia areata. Some clones in this sample may be carry-over from other donors' samples. Sequences were derived from whole blood, sampled in connection with sensitization to the hapten diphenylcyclopropenone (DPC). The CDR3 nucleotides read TGTGCCAGCAGCCCCGACAGGGTTGGTGAAAAACTGTTTTTT. Protein product: CASSPDRVGEKLFF.